Presented here are 3 T cell receptor beta chains from one specimen sequenced in a study of blood T cell repertoires in COVID-19. Sequencing was performed with immunoSEQ multiplex PCR; in TCRdb, only in-frame clones are kept and a portion is missing. Among 68,000 or so clones listed, roughly 85% were seen once. The sequencing sample was made of peripheral blood. The receptors originated from a woman aged 50 to 60 with COVID-19, enrolled during active disease.

The chain combines TRBV7-2 with TRBJ1-6; a weak D match, TRBD1 (6 bases). The CDR3 has 16 amino acids. CDR1 and CDR2 (germline): SGHTA, FQGNSA. V shed 2 bases and J shed 7 bases, with 15 bases lying between them. The CDR3 nucleotides are TGTGCCAGCAGCTTAAGGTCGGGACAAGGAAATTCACCCCTCCACTTT. This encodes CASSLRSGQGNSPLHF.

The chain is built from TRBV4-1 and TRBJ2-7; the match to TRBD1 covers 7 bases. The CDR3 is 15 amino acids. The V gene end was trimmed by 4 bases and the J gene end by 0 bases; junction bases not matched to a gene: 6. The germline V gene has CDR1 MGHRA and CDR2 YSYEKL. CDR3 nucleotides: TGCGCCAGCAGCCTTATCCGGGACAGCTCCTACGAGCAGTACTTC. It yields the protein CASSLIRDSSYEQYF.

Only one count was recorded for this clone. J is TRBJ2-3 and V is TRBV19; the D gene is possibly TRBD2 (6 bases). Trimming stripped 7 bases from V and 4 bases from J, with 18 bases between. The germline CDR1 and CDR2 sequences are LNHDA and SQIVND (reference sequence). The CDR3 sequence is 15 residues long. The CDR3: CASTQGDSFADTQYF. For the CDR3, the DNA is TGTGCCAGTACCCAAGGGGACTCCTTCGCAGATACGCAGTATTTT.